This passage covers 26 T cell receptor beta chains from one sample sequenced in a study of regulatory T cells in long-lasting Graves disease. In building TCR beta libraries, iRepertoire HTBI primers were used together with Arm-PCR of CDR3 regions. TCRdb ran MiXCR on the multiplex PCR reads and lists one entry per CDR3 protein. Found here are around 400,000 distinct CDR3 sequences, 15% of them singletons; the top ten hold about 8.2%. Indicated time point: newly diagnosed GD, antithyroid drugs for less than 3 months. The authors made the TCR library using RNA they extracted from PBMCs. These data also formed part of another study, on T cells in Graves' hyperthyroidism and ophthalmopathy.

This specimen consisted of peripheral blood mononuclear cells (PBMCs), obtained at new diagnosis, from a patient treated with antithyroid drugs. The receptors here all came from a middle-aged woman with Graves disease.

Remarks on this clonotype: A much larger clone differs from this one at a single base, so this may be a read error. The chain couples TRBV11-3 to TRBJ2-7; 7 bases line up with TRBD2. The V segment lost 1 base and the J segment 3 bases; nucleotides outside the gene matches: 12. Germline CDR1 is SGHNT and CDR2 is YENEEA. This CDR3 has 17 residues. The CDR3 DNA sequence: TGTGCCAGCAGCTTAGCCCCCCAGGCTAGCGGATTCTACGAGCAGTACTTC. Residues: CASSLAPQASGFYEQYF.

This clonotype has at least ten counts. The rearrangement uses TRBV28 and TRBJ2-7; D call uncertain. The CDR3 totals 14 residues. Germline CDR1 is MDHEN and CDR2 is SYDVKM. The V gene lost 3 bases and the J gene lost 2 bases, with 11 bases spanning the gap. The CDR3 region is CASSFLWQAYEQYF. The CDR3 nucleotides read TGTGCCAGCAGTTTCCTTTGGCAGGCCTACGAGCAGTACTTC.

This clonotype turned up a few times. This chain joins TRBV19 and TRBJ2-5; 7 nucleotides match TRBD1. The end of the DNA aligns better with TRBJ2-1, so the J call may be wrong. Germline CDR1 reads LNHDA; CDR2 reads SQIVND (reference sequence). The CDR3 spans 14 residues. DNA of the CDR3: TGTGCCAGTAGCCTTCACAGGGGATACAATGAGCAGTTCTTC. It yields the protein CASSLHRGYNEQFF.

This clonotype has a count of ten or more. The chain has TRBV28 and TRBJ2-5; D is unresolved. Trimming left V 5 bases short and J 5 bases short, with 15 bases between. CDR3 length: 14 residues. Germline CDR1 is MDHEN and CDR2 is SYDVKM. The chain's CDR3 is CASSPRSNRETQYF. CDR3 bases: TGTGCCAGCAGTCCTCGCTCGAACCGGGAGACCCAGTACTTC.

The rearrangement uses TRBV2 and TRBJ2-5, with no clear D. The CDR3 is made up of 13 amino acids. The V gene's germline CDR1 is SNHLY and CDR2 FYNNEI. The V end lost 6 bases, the J end lost 3 bases, and 11 bases lay between the germline ends. The CDR3 bases are TGTGCCAGCAGCCCGAAAGCAGAAGAGACCCAGTACTTC. This encodes CASSPKAEETQYF. The variable domain in full, with the rest retrieved from reference TRBV2 and TRBJ2-5, is EPEVTQTPSHQVTQMGQEVILRCVPISNHLYFYWYRQILGQKVEFLVSFYNNEISEKSEIFDDQFSVERPDGSNFTLKIRSTKLEDSAMYFCASSPKAEETQYFGPGTRLLVL.

This clonotype appeared many times. The chain couples TRBV7-8 to TRBJ1-1; TRBD1 aligns across 8 bases. V lost 4 bases, J lost 4 bases, and 5 bases stayed unmatched. The CDR3 runs to 14 residues. Per the germline V gene, CDR1 is SGHVS and CDR2 is FQNEAQ. The CDR3, as DNA: TGTGCCAGCAGCTCTGACAGGGGCAGCACTGAAGCTTTCTTT. Translation gives CASSSDRGSTEAFF.

Worth noting for this clonotype: This clone may be a read error of a much larger clone one base away. The chain uses TRBV3-1 and TRBJ1-5, with a weak D call TRBD1 (5 bases). Germline loops: CDR1 LGHDT, CDR2 YNNKEL (reference sequence). The V end was cut by 3 bases, the J end by 6 bases, with 12 bases between. The CDR3 extends over 14 amino acids. The CDR3, as DNA: TGTGCCAGCAGCCAGGCCGGACACAGTCAGCCCCAGCATTTT. Translating gives CASSQAGHSQPQHF.

The chain carries TRBV12-3 or TRBV12-4 and TRBJ1-1, with a weak D call TRBD1 (6 bases). CDR3 length: 18 amino acids. The V end lost 3 bases, the J end lost 1 base, and 21 bases lay between the germline ends. The CDR3 is CASSFYTDGGPENTEAFF. In DNA form, the CDR3 reads TGTGCCAGCAGTTTCTATACGGATGGGGGCCCGGAGAACACTGAAGCTTTCTTT.

In this sample, this clonotype turned up many times. The chain employs TRBV5-6 and TRBJ2-3; D might be TRBD2 (5 bases). V lost 1 base and J lost 1, with 10 bases in between. The CDR3 sequence is 15 residues long. In germline, CDR1 is SGHDT, CDR2 YYEEEE. The CDR3 sequence is CASSLPSGGTDTQYF. In nucleotides, the CDR3 is TGTGCCAGCAGCTTGCCGTCCGGGGGCACAGATACGCAGTATTTT.

This clonotype was seen more than once but under ten times. V gene TRBV9 combines with J gene TRBJ2-3; 7 bases map to TRBD2. CDR3 length: 16 residues. Unmatched junction bases numbered 8, after V lost 0 bases and J lost 4 bases. Germline CDR1 is SGDLS and CDR2 is YYNGEE. This CDR3 reads CASSVEVSGWADTQYF. The DNA for the CDR3 is TGTGCCAGCAGCGTAGAGGTTAGCGGGTGGGCAGATACGCAGTATTTT. Full variable domain (missing parts from reference TRBV9 and TRBJ2-3): DSGVTQTPKHLITATGQRVTLRCSPRSGDLSVYWYQQSLDQGLQFLIQYYNGEERAKGNILERFSAQQFPDLHSELNLSSLELGDSALYFCASSVEVSGWADTQYFGPGTRLTVL.

In this sample, this clonotype turned up many times. The V and J genes are TRBV7-8 and TRBJ1-2, with D maybe TRBD1 (5 bases). The CDR3 runs 14 residues. Per germline, CDR1 SGHVS and CDR2 FQNEAQ. Trimming removed 2 bases from V and 3 bases from J, with 10 bases in between. In DNA form, the CDR3 reads TGTGCCAGCAGCTTAATTGTGGGGCACTATGGCTACACCTTC. The encoded protein is CASSLIVGHYGYTF.

This clonotype was counted ten times or more. The chain links TRBV29-1 to TRBJ2-1; 9 bases line up with TRBD2. Germline V CDR1 and CDR2: SQVTM, ANQGSEA. V shed 4 bases and J 8 bases; nucleotides not matched to a gene: 6. The CDR3 runs to 13 residues. The chain's CDR3 is CSVVPSGIDEQFF. The CDR3 nucleotides read TGCAGCGTTGTCCCTAGCGGGATCGATGAGCAGTTCTTC.

This clonotype was seen ten or more times. The CDR3 DNA follows: TGTGCCACCAGTGACCCCCAGGCTACTGAAGCTTTCTTT. Protein product: CATSDPQATEAFF. This chain joins TRBV24-1 and TRBJ1-1; the D is unclear. Germline CDR1 and CDR2: KGHDR and SFDVKD. Trimming stripped 4 bases from V and 5 bases from J, with 10 bases between. The CDR3 runs 13 residues.

On this clonotype itself: Given a much more abundant clone one base away, this may be a read error. The conserved phenylalanine or tryptophan normally closing the CDR3 is absent here, so this likely arose from a read error. The chain couples TRBV5-6 to TRBJ2-5; 11 bases match TRBD2. From germline, CDR1 is SGHDT and CDR2 YYEEEE. V lost 3 bases and J lost 3; bases outside the gene matches: 4. The CDR3 loop spans 15 amino acids. The CDR3 here is CASSWLTSGEETQYS. CDR3 bases: TGTGCCAGCAGCTGGTTGACTAGCGGGGAAGAGACCCAGTACTCC.

This clonotype was seen many times. The genes are TRBV27 and TRBJ2-3; 7 nucleotides match TRBD2. Germline V gene data show CDR1 as MNHEY and CDR2 as SMNVEV (reference sequence). This CDR3 spans 17 amino acids. The junction had 14 bases not matched to a gene; V was cut back by 6 bases and J by 2 bases. CDR3 bases: TGTGCCAGCAGCCCTACTACGTGGGGAGGGCCCACAGATACGCAGTATTTT. Protein product: CASSPTTWGGPTDTQYF.

This clonotype was seen many times. V gene TRBV27 combines with J gene TRBJ2-5, with 8 nucleotides matching TRBD1. The V and J ends lost 7 bases and 4 bases, in that order; junction bases with no gene match: 11. The CDR3 runs 15 residues. Germline CDR1 MNHEY, CDR2 SMNVEV (reference sequence). The CDR3 DNA reads as TGTGCCAGCATCCTTAAGGGGACAGGCCGAGAGACCCAGTACTTC. Translation gives CASILKGTGRETQYF.

V gene TRBV6-1 combines with J gene TRBJ2-1; TRBD2 matches 7 bases. V shed 7 bases and J 7 bases; nucleotides not matched to a gene: 7. Germline-derived CDR1 and CDR2 are MNHNS and SASEGT. CDR3 length: 13 amino acids. This chain's CDR3 is CASTRSSGNEQFF. CDR3 DNA sequence: TGTGCCAGCACGCGAAGTAGCGGGAATGAGCAGTTCTTC.

This clonotype was seen many times. The rearrangement links TRBV19 to TRBJ2-5; D remains ambiguous. The V and J ends lost 7 bases and 3 bases respectively, with 15 bases between them. Germline CDR1 is LNHDA and CDR2 is SQIVND (reference sequence). This CDR3 is 14 amino acids long. The CDR3 is CASTVGSSKETQYF. CDR3 coding DNA: TGTGCCAGTACCGTTGGGTCTTCTAAAGAGACCCAGTACTTC.

There are a few counts of this clonotype. The chain is built from TRBV6-1 and TRBJ1-2; TRBD1 is a possible D gene (5 bases). Trimming left V 10 bases short and J 3 bases short, with 15 bases between. This CDR3 contains 13 residues. The V gene's germline CDR1 is MNHNS and CDR2 SASEGT. The CDR3 DNA reads as TGTGCCACCCGCCTGACAGTGGACTATGGCTACACCTTC. Its protein product is CATRLTVDYGYTF.

Only a few counts were recorded for this clonotype. This chain connects TRBV27 to TRBJ2-2; TRBD2 aligns across 16 bases. The V gene's germline CDR1 is MNHEY and CDR2 SMNVEV (reference sequence). The CDR3 contains 18 residues. The V gene end was trimmed by 10 bases and the J gene end by 4 bases; junction bases not matched to a gene: 12. In nucleotides, the CDR3 is TGTGCCAACTTACTACCGGGACTAGCGGGAGGGCCCACCGGGGAGCTGTTTTTT. Its protein is CANLLPGLAGGPTGELFF.

In its sample, this clonotype was seen many times. CDR3 in amino acids: CASSYITGTDNLKAFF. CDR3 DNA sequence: TGTGCCAGCAGTTACATCACCGGGACAGACAATCTAAAAGCTTTCTTT. V is TRBV28 and J is TRBJ1-1, with 7 positions matching TRBD1. Trimming cost V 4 bases and J 9 bases; bases outside gene matches: 17. CDR1 and CDR2 (germline): MDHEN, SYDVKM. This CDR3 has 16 residues.

The sample holds one count of this clonotype. A much larger clone lies one base from this, so it may be a read error. V is TRBV4-2 and J is TRBJ2-5, with unresolved D. Germline-derived CDR1 and CDR2 are LGHNA and YNFKEQ. The CDR3 runs 13 residues. The CDR3 DNA sequence: TGTGCCAGCAGCCAAGACCGGAAAGAGACCCAGCACTTC. This sequence encodes CASSQDRKETQHF.

Regarding this clonotype: A much larger clone is a single base away; this may be a read error. The rearrangement uses TRBV5-5 and TRBJ2-3; no clear D gene. This CDR3 has 15 amino acids. Germline values: CDR1 SGHKS, CDR2 YYEKEE (reference sequence). Trimming removed 0 bases at V and 0 bases at J, with 8 bases between. The CDR3 nucleotides read TGTGCCAGCAGCTTGGGAACGGTTAGCACAGATACGCAGTATTTT. Encoded protein: CASSLGTVSTDTQYF.

This clonotype was found many times. This chain joins TRBV12-3 or TRBV12-4 and TRBJ2-1; D may be TRBD2 (5 bases). With 6 bases removed from V and 8 bases from J, the gap between germline ends came to 17 bases. This CDR3 is built from 14 residues. The CDR3 nucleotides read TGTGCCAGCAGCCAATCACTAGTAGCCTATGAGCAGTTCTTC. Translation gives CASSQSLVAYEQFF.

V gene TRBV6-2 or TRBV6-3 combines with J gene TRBJ2-7; unclear D gene. V was trimmed by 3 bases and J by 2 bases, leaving 11 bases between them. Looked up from germline, CDR1 is MNHEY and CDR2 is SVGEGT. This CDR3 is built from 14 residues. CDR3 DNA sequence: TGTGCCAGCAGTTATTACAGCTCAGCCTACGAGCAGTACTTC. Encoded protein: CASSYYSSAYEQYF.

For this clonotype: Given a much more abundant clone one base away, this may be a read error. This rearrangement joins TRBV6-1 to TRBJ1-1; no definite D call. This CDR3 is 13 amino acids long. The germline V gene has CDR1 MNHNS and CDR2 SASEGT. The CDR3: CTSSHGQNTEAFF. CDR3 in DNA: TGTACCAGCAGCCACGGGCAGAACACTGAAGCTTTCTTT.